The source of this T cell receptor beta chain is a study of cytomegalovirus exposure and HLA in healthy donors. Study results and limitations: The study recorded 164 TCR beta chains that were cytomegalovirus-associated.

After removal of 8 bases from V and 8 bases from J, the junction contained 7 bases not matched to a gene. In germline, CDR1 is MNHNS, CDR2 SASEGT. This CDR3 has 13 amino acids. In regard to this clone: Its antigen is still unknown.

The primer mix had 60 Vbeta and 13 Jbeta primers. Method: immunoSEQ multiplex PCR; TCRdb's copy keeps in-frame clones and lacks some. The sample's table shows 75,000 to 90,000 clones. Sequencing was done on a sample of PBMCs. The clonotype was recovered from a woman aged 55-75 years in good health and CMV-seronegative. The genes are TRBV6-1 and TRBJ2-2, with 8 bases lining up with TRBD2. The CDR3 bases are TGTGCCAGCTACAGCGGGAGTGATGGGGAGCTGTTTTTT. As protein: CASYSGSDGELFF.